This TCR beta chain derives from a study of cytomegalovirus exposure and HLA in healthy donors. Study context: Earlier, 150 million to 200 million T cells were analyzed, and some 120 million unique TCR beta sequences were found among them.

Comments on this clone: Its antigen remains unidentified.

With 60 Vbeta and 13 Jbeta primers, the PCR was carried out. Assay: immunoSEQ multiplex PCR; the TCRdb copy retains only in-frame clones and omits some. The table includes about 150,000 clones, around four fifths detected once. Study-level findings and limits: For most TCR beta V segments, an earlier analysis put the productive rate at about 87% or about 30% of the time. TCR beta sequences numbering about 17,000 were associated with HLA alleles at 0.05 false discovery rate in a later analysis. In most subjects, TCR beta sequences reportedly gave accurate predictions of HLA-A and HLA-B alleles.

Trimming removed 0 bases at V and 2 bases at J, with 13 bases between. This CDR3 spans 16 amino acids. Germline loops: CDR1 SGHRS, CDR2 YFSETQ. The chain has TRBV5-1 and TRBJ2-3; D not resolved. Material for sequencing was PBMCs. This receptor was identified in a woman aged 25-40 years in good health and CMV-seropositive. As DNA, the CDR3 is TGCGCCAGCAGCTTGGCCCCAGGATACCTCACAGATACGCAGTATTTT. It translates to CASSLAPGYLTDTQYF.